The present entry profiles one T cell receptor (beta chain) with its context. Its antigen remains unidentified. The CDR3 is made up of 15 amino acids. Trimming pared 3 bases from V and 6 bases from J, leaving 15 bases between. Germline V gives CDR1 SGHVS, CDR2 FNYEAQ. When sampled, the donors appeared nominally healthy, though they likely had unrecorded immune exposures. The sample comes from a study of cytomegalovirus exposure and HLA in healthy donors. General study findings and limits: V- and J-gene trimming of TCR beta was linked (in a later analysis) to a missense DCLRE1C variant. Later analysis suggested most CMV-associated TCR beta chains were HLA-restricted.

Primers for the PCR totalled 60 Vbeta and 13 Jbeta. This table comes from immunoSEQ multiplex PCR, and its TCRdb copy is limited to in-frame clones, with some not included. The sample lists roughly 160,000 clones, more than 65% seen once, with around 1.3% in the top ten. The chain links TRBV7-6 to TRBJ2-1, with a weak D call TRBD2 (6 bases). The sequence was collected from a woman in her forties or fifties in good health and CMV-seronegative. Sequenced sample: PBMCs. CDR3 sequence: CASSFRRRGLNEQFF. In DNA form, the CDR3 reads TGTGCCAGCAGCTTTCGGAGGAGGGGACTCAATGAGCAGTTCTTC.